Presented here are 23 T cell receptor beta chains from one specimen sequenced in a study of shared clonotypes between healthy human individuals. Profiling relied on immunoSEQ multiplex PCR, and the TCRdb table lists in-frame clones only, not all of them. The table has over a million clones, approximately 80% seen once. Sequencing input: memory CD4+ T cells from PBMCs. Subset noted: CD45RA-negative fraction. These receptors were taken from a man in his late teens or twenties in good health. Some clones in this sample may be carry-over from other donors' samples.

This chain uses TRBV28 with TRBJ1-2, with 7 bases lining up with TRBD1. Per the germline V gene, CDR1 is MDHEN and CDR2 is SYDVKM. The V and J ends lost 5 bases and 1 base, in that order; junction bases with no gene match: 7. The CDR3 sequence is 15 residues long. CDR3 residues: CASSTPDRINYGYTF. The DNA of the CDR3 is TGTGCCAGCAGTACCCCGGACAGGATTAACTATGGCTACACCTTC.

V and J are TRBV6-1 and TRBJ2-7; D possibly corresponds to TRBD2 (6 bases). The CDR3 is 15 residues long. The germline gives CDR1 MNHNS, CDR2 SASEGT. Trimming stripped 1 base from V and 2 bases from J, with 12 bases between. The CDR3 region has the DNA TGTGCCAGCAGTGAAGGCGGGACCGCGACCTACGAGCAGTACTTC. It is translated as CASSEGGTATYEQYF.

On this clone itself: A read error is possible here, since a much larger clone lies one base away. This sample also contains other DNA sequences that code for the same CDR3. The chain couples TRBV6-6 to TRBJ2-3; 7 bases are shared with TRBD1. The V gene end was trimmed by 6 bases and the J gene end by 1 base; junction bases not matched to a gene: 4. Germline-derived CDR1 and CDR2 are MNHNY and SVGAGI (reference sequence). The CDR3 has 14 amino acids. The DNA for the CDR3 is TGTGCCAGCAGCCCCGGACAGGGCACAGATACGCAGTATTTT. It encodes CASSPGQGTDTQYF.

The rearrangement joins TRBV5-8 to TRBJ2-7; 9 bases align to TRBD2. Germline assignment: CDR1 SGHTS and CDR2 YDEGEE. Germline trimming cut 3 bases from V and 1 base from J; bases unmatched to any gene: 11. The CDR3 extends over 17 amino acids. The CDR3 nucleotides are TGTGCCAGCAGCTACCGGACTAGCGCATACGTTTCCTACGAGCAGTACTTC. It is translated as CASSYRTSAYVSYEQYF.

V is TRBV6-6 and J is TRBJ1-5, with D tentatively TRBD1 (5 bases). CDR3 length: 13 residues. Trimming took off 5 bases at V and 5 bases at J, with 10 bases between the two ends. Per germline, CDR1 MNHNY and CDR2 SVGAGI (reference sequence). The DNA of the CDR3 is TGTGCCAGCAGTCTGACAGTGGATCAGCCCCAGCATTTT. Protein: CASSLTVDQPQHF.

The chain is built from TRBV28 and TRBJ1-1; D possibly corresponds to TRBD1 (5 bases). In germline, CDR1 is MDHEN, CDR2 SYDVKM. CDR3 length: 13 amino acids. Trimming took off 6 bases at V and 0 bases at J, with 8 bases between the two ends. The CDR3 bases are TGTGCCAGCAGAGTGGGGGTGAACACTGAAGCTTTCTTT. It specifies CASRVGVNTEAFF.

The gene calls are TRBV5-1 and TRBJ2-1, with 8 nucleotides matching TRBD2. The CDR3 is 15 residues long. Germline V CDR1 and CDR2: SGHRS, YFSETQ. Trimming removed 0 bases from V and 6 bases from J; junction bases left unmatched: 5. CDR3 region: CASSLEVTSANEQFF. The CDR3 DNA is TGCGCCAGCAGCTTGGAGGTGACTAGCGCCAATGAGCAGTTCTTC. The complete variable domain, with remaining parts taken from reference TRBV5-1 and TRBJ2-1, reads KAGVTQTPRYLIKTRGQQVTLSCSPISGHRSVSWYQQTPGQGLQFLFEYFSETQRNKGNFPGRFSGRQFSNSRSEMNVSTLELGDSALYLCASSLEVTSANEQFFGPGTRLTVL.

The rearrangement links TRBV23-1 to TRBJ2-5; D assignment may be TRBD1 or TRBD2 (5 bases each). TRBV23-1 is annotated as an ORF whose role is uncertain. The CDR3 is made up of 14 amino acids. V was pared by 8 bases and J by 1 base, with 14 bases between. CDR3 bases: TGCGCCAGCCCCAGGTGGGGGACCCAAGAGACCCAGTACTTC. Its protein is CASPRWGTQETQYF.

This sequence joins TRBV5-6 and TRBJ2-5; 9 bases align to TRBD2. This CDR3 has 15 amino acids. Germline CDR1 and CDR2: SGHDT and YYEEEE. Losses at the gene ends were 6 bases for V and 5 bases for J; bases not matched to a gene: 11. CDR3: CASTKEREVRETQYF. In DNA, the CDR3 is TGTGCCAGCACCAAAGAGCGGGAGGTTCGGGAGACCCAGTACTTC.

The chain combines TRBV5-1 with TRBJ2-1, with D tentatively TRBD2 (6 bases). The CDR3 is 17 amino acids. With 0 bases removed from V and 3 bases from J, the gap between germline ends came to 16 bases. CDR1 is SGHRS and CDR2 is YFSETQ in the germline V gene. The CDR3 DNA sequence: TGCGCCAGCAGCTTGGCGGAAAACTTGGGGGGCTACAATGAGCAGTTCTTC. This codes for CASSLAENLGGYNEQFF.

The rearrangement uses TRBV5-4 and TRBJ2-3, with TRBD1 matching over 9 bases. In germline, CDR1 is SGHNT, CDR2 YYREEE (reference sequence). V lost 4 bases to trimming and J lost 5 bases; unmatched junction nucleotides: 5. The CDR3 runs 14 residues. CDR3: CASSTWTGVDTQYF. The CDR3 DNA sequence: TGTGCCAGCAGCACCTGGACAGGGGTAGATACGCAGTATTTT.

The CDR3: CASSFTGGYTF. The CDR3 nucleotides are TGTGCCAGCAGTTTTACTGGCGGCTACACCTTC. The genes are TRBV28 and TRBJ1-2; no clear D gene. Germline CDR1 is MDHEN and CDR2 is SYDVKM. CDR3 length: 11 amino acids. Between the trimmed V and J ends, which lost 3 bases and 8 bases, there was a span of 7 bases.

The chain employs TRBV6-1 and TRBJ2-7; 9 bases are shared with TRBD1. Unmatched junction bases numbered 8, after V lost 10 bases and J lost 7 bases. The CDR3 is 12 amino acids. Per germline, CDR1 MNHNS and CDR2 SASEGT. The CDR3 loop reads CATQNRGLEQYF. The CDR3 DNA is TGTGCCACACAAAACAGGGGGCTAGAGCAGTACTTC.

The chain combines TRBV5-1 with TRBJ2-7, with TRBD2 matching over 11 bases. Trimming took 0 bases from V and 5 from J; bases not matched to a gene: 10. Looked up from germline, CDR1 is SGHRS and CDR2 is YFSETQ. The CDR3 spans 17 residues. The CDR3 loop is CASSLDGLAGGRNEQYF. CDR3 DNA: TGCGCCAGCAGCTTGGACGGCCTAGCGGGAGGTAGAAACGAGCAGTACTTC.

The chain carries TRBV4-2 and TRBJ1-5; 10 bases agree with TRBD1. The ends lost 0 bases at V and 5 bases at J; junction bases unmatched: 7. The CDR3 covers 17 residues. Germline CDR1 LGHNA, CDR2 YNFKEQ. The CDR3 DNA reads as TGTGCCAGCAGCCAAGATTTGGGGACAGGGGCGGATCAGCCCCAGCATTTT. It is translated as CASSQDLGTGADQPQHF.

In its sample, this clone was seen many times. The V call is TRBV19, the J call TRBJ2-7; 8 positions agree with TRBD2. The length of the CDR3 is 16 residues. Germline V gene lookup returns CDR1 LNHDA and CDR2 SQIVND (reference sequence). With 0 bases clipped from V and 5 bases from J, the junction kept 9 bases outside the gene matches. CDR3 DNA sequence: TGTGCCAGTAGTATAGACCCGGGGGGGCCGCGGCACGAGCAGTACTTC. Residues: CASSIDPGGPRHEQYF.

This clone was seen only a few times. This sequence joins TRBV5-1 and TRBJ2-1; 11 bases align to TRBD2. Germline values: CDR1 SGHRS, CDR2 YFSETQ. Losses at the gene ends were 4 bases for V and 0 bases for J; bases not matched to a gene: 9. The CDR3 runs to 18 residues. The CDR3 nucleotides are TGCGCCAGCAGCAGGGGGGGACTAGCGGACTACTCCTACAATGAGCAGTTCTTC. It specifies CASSRGGLADYSYNEQFF.

The chain couples TRBV5-1 to TRBJ1-1; TRBD1 is a possible D gene (6 bases). With 4 bases removed from V and 3 bases from J, the gap between germline ends came to 25 bases. The CDR3 has 18 amino acids. Germline V gene sequence: CDR1 SGHRS, CDR2 YFSETQ. CDR3 sequence (DNA): TGCGCCAGCAGCGGCGGAACCAGGGACATTGGAGCGGACACTGAAGCTTTCTTT. Amino acids: CASSGGTRDIGADTEAFF.

The rearrangement joins TRBV30 to TRBJ2-5, with TRBD2 identical over 13 bases. Losses at the gene ends were 2 bases for V and 5 bases for J; bases not matched to a gene: 5. The CDR3 extends over 15 amino acids. Germline-derived CDR1 and CDR2 are GTSNPN and SVGIG (reference sequence). CDR3 sequence reads: CAWSITSGRGETQYF. The CDR3 DNA follows: TGTGCCTGGAGTATAACTAGCGGGAGGGGGGAGACCCAGTACTTC.

This chain joins TRBV7-3 and TRBJ2-2, with unresolved D. Trimming removed 5 bases at V and 0 bases at J, with 7 bases between. Germline assignment: CDR1 SGHTA and CDR2 FQGTGA. The CDR3 has 14 amino acids. The DNA of the CDR3 is TGTGCCAGCAGCGACCGGGCGAACACCGGGGAGCTGTTTTTT. This gives the protein CASSDRANTGELFF.

As concerns this clone: The junction departs from the called germline gene at one end, perhaps through a read error. The V and J genes are TRBV10-3 and TRBJ1-1; D is unclear. Germline CDR1 and CDR2: ENHRY and SYGVKD. CDR3 length equals 13 residues. The CDR3 sequence is CAGAQDGNSEAFF. The CDR3 region has the DNA TGTGCCGGAGCGCAGGATGGGAACTCTGAAGCTTTCTTT.

This sequence joins TRBV30 and TRBJ2-5; no firm D call. The J call may not be correct, given that the DNA end is closer to TRBJ2-7. The CDR3 totals 11 residues. Germline CDR1 GTSNPN, CDR2 SVGIG (reference sequence). CDR3 DNA sequence: TGTGCCTGGAGTGACGACTACGAGCAGTACTTC. It is translated as CAWSDDYEQYF.

The J gene is TRBJ2-2, the V gene TRBV10-1; TRBD2 aligns across 12 bases. CDR1 is WNHNN and CDR2 is SYGVQD in the germline V gene (reference sequence). V lost 7 bases, J lost 4 bases, and 10 bases stayed unmatched. The length of the CDR3 is 17 residues. The CDR3 region has the DNA TGCGCCAGCACCCCTGAGATACTAGCGGGAGGCACCGGGGAGCTGTTTTTT. It specifies CASTPEILAGGTGELFF.